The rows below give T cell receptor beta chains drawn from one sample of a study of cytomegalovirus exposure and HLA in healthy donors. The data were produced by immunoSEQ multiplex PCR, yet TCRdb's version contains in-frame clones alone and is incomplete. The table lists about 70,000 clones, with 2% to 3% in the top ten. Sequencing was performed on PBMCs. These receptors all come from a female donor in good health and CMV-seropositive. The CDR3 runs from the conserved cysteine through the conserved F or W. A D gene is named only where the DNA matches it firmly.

cdr3_aa: CASSLAARAEAFF
cdr3_nt: TGTGCCAGCAGCTTGGCTGCGAGGGCAGAAGCTTTCTTT
v_call: TRBV5-4
j_call: TRBJ1-1
d_call: .

cdr3_aa: CSVLSRQDNSEAFF
cdr3_nt: TGCAGCGTTTTATCACGACAGGATAATTCTGAAGCTTTCTTT
v_call: TRBV29-1
j_call: TRBJ1-1
d_call: .

cdr3_aa: CASSFASGRWQETQYF
cdr3_nt: TGTGCCAGCAGCTTCGCTAGCGGGAGATGGCAAGAGACCCAGTACTTC
v_call: TRBV7-2
j_call: TRBJ2-5
d_call: TRBD2

cdr3_aa: CASSGRTGNTQYF
cdr3_nt: TGTGCCAGTAGTGGAAGGACAGGGAATACGCAGTATTTT
v_call: TRBV19
j_call: TRBJ2-3
d_call: TRBD1

cdr3_aa: CASSVDLDRDGYTF
cdr3_nt: TGTGCCAGCAGCGTAGATCTGGACAGGGATGGCTACACCTTC
v_call: TRBV9
j_call: TRBJ1-2
d_call: TRBD1

cdr3_aa: CASSLGTGGGHYGYTF
cdr3_nt: TGTGCCAGCAGCTTGGGAACAGGGGGAGGGCACTATGGCTACACCTTC
v_call: TRBV7-3
j_call: TRBJ1-2
d_call: TRBD1

cdr3_aa: CASSLATANQPQHF
cdr3_nt: TGTGCCAGCTCACTAGCGACCGCAAATCAGCCCCAGCATTTT
v_call: TRBV18
j_call: TRBJ1-5
d_call: .

cdr3_aa: CSVLDRENDGYTF
cdr3_nt: TGCAGCGTCCTCGACAGGGAGAACGATGGCTACACCTTC
v_call: TRBV29-1
j_call: TRBJ1-2
d_call: TRBD1

cdr3_aa: CASSIGLAVLDTQYF
cdr3_nt: TGTGCCAGTAGTATCGGACTAGCGGTCCTGGATACGCAGTATTTT
v_call: TRBV19
j_call: TRBJ2-3
d_call: TRBD2

cdr3_aa: CASRRTGRNGYTF
cdr3_nt: TGTGCCAGCAGGCGAACAGGGCGTAATGGCTACACCTTC
v_call: TRBV6-5
j_call: TRBJ1-2
d_call: .

cdr3_aa: CASSLGLAGVLEAFF
cdr3_nt: TGCGCCAGCAGCTTGGGTTTGGCAGGTGTCCTTGAAGCTTTCTTT
v_call: TRBV5-1
j_call: TRBJ1-1
d_call: .

cdr3_aa: CASSQGLQKHGYTF
cdr3_nt: TGCGCCAGCAGCCAAGGATTACAGAAACACGGCTACACCTTC
v_call: TRBV4-3
j_call: TRBJ1-2
d_call: .

cdr3_aa: CASRTDRGLLEPQHF
cdr3_nt: TGTGCCAGCAGGACGGACAGGGGGCTTTTGGAGCCCCAGCATTTT
v_call: TRBV28
j_call: TRBJ1-5
d_call: TRBD1

cdr3_aa: CASSTGDYGYTF
cdr3_nt: TGTGCCAGCAGTACCGGAGACTATGGCTACACCTTC
v_call: TRBV28
j_call: TRBJ1-2
d_call: .

cdr3_aa: CAWTPDTTYNEQFF
cdr3_nt: TGTGCCTGGACTCCCGACACCACCTACAATGAGCAGTTCTTC
v_call: TRBV30
j_call: TRBJ2-1
d_call: .

cdr3_aa: CASSPGTGGAYEQYF
cdr3_nt: TGTGCCAGCTCACCAGGGACAGGGGGGGCCTACGAGCAGTACTTC
v_call: TRBV18
j_call: TRBJ2-7
d_call: TRBD1

cdr3_aa: CASSAARGREYTGELFF
cdr3_nt: TGTGCCAGCAGCGCCGCAAGGGGGAGGGAATACACCGGGGAGCTGTTTTTT
v_call: TRBV7-3
j_call: TRBJ2-2
d_call: .

cdr3_aa: CASSLLQTNTEAFF
cdr3_nt: TGTGCCAGCAGCCTGTTACAGACGAACACTGAAGCTTTCTTT
v_call: TRBV7-9
j_call: TRBJ1-1
d_call: .

cdr3_aa: CASSYSGGFSYEQYF
cdr3_nt: TGTGCCAGCAGCTACAGCGGGGGTTTCTCCTACGAGCAGTACTTC
v_call: TRBV7-2
j_call: TRBJ2-7
d_call: TRBD2

cdr3_aa: CASSYRTANTEAFF
cdr3_nt: TGTGCCAGCAGTTACAGGACAGCGAACACTGAAGCTTTCTTT
v_call: TRBV6-5
j_call: TRBJ1-1
d_call: .

cdr3_aa: CASSGTGGETDTQYF
cdr3_nt: TGTGCCAGCAGTGGGACAGGGGGCGAAACAGATACGCAGTATTTT
v_call: TRBV6-1
j_call: TRBJ2-3
d_call: TRBD1

cdr3_aa: CAISAGFSTDTQYF
cdr3_nt: TGTGCCATCAGCGCAGGGTTTAGCACAGATACGCAGTATTTT
v_call: TRBV10-3
j_call: TRBJ2-3
d_call: .

cdr3_aa: CASCREDTETQYF
cdr3_nt: TGCGCCAGCTGCCGTGAGGATACAGAGACCCAGTACTTC
v_call: TRBV5-1
j_call: TRBJ2-5
d_call: .

cdr3_aa: CASSPGRHTNYGYTF
cdr3_nt: TGTGCCAGCAGCCCAGGTCGGCATACTAACTATGGCTACACCTTC
v_call: TRBV14
j_call: TRBJ1-2
d_call: .

cdr3_aa: CATRSGTYEQYF
cdr3_nt: TGTGCCACCCGCTCTGGCACCTACGAGCAGTACTTC
v_call: TRBV6-5
j_call: TRBJ2-7
d_call: .

cdr3_aa: CASSLFGQLSSYEQYF
cdr3_nt: TGCGCCAGCAGCTTGTTCGGCCAACTAAGCTCCTACGAGCAGTACTTC
v_call: TRBV5-1
j_call: TRBJ2-7
d_call: .

cdr3_aa: CASSLVRRGNTGELFF
cdr3_nt: TGTGCCAGCAGTTTAGTTAGGCGGGGAAACACCGGGGAGCTGTTTTTT
v_call: TRBV28
j_call: TRBJ2-2
d_call: .

cdr3_aa: CASSPPSQGALGYTF
cdr3_nt: TGTGCCAGCTCACCACCATCGCAGGGGGCGCTTGGCTACACCTTC
v_call: TRBV18
j_call: TRBJ1-2
d_call: TRBD1

cdr3_aa: CASVSGGHGYTF
cdr3_nt: TGTGCCAGCGTTTCCGGGGGGCATGGCTACACCTTC
v_call: TRBV6-5
j_call: TRBJ1-2
d_call: .